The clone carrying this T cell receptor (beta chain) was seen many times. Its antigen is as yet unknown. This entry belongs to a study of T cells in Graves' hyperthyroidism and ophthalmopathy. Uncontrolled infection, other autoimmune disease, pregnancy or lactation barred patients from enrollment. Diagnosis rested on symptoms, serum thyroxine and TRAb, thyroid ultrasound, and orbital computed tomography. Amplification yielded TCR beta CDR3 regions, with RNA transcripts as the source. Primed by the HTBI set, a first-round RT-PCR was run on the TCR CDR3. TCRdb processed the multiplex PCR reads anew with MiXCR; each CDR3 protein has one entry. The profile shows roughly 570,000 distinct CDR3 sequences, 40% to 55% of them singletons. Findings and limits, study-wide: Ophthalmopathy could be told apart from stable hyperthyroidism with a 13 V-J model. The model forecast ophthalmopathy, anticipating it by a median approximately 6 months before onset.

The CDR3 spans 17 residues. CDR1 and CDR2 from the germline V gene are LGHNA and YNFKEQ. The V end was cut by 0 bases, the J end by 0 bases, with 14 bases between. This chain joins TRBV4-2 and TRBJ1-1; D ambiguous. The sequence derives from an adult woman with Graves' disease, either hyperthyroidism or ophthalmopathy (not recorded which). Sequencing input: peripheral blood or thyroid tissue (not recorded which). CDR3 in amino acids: CASSQDVGVVMNTEAFF. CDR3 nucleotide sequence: TGTGCCAGCAGCCAAGATGTTGGGGTAGTAATGAACACTGAAGCTTTCTTT.